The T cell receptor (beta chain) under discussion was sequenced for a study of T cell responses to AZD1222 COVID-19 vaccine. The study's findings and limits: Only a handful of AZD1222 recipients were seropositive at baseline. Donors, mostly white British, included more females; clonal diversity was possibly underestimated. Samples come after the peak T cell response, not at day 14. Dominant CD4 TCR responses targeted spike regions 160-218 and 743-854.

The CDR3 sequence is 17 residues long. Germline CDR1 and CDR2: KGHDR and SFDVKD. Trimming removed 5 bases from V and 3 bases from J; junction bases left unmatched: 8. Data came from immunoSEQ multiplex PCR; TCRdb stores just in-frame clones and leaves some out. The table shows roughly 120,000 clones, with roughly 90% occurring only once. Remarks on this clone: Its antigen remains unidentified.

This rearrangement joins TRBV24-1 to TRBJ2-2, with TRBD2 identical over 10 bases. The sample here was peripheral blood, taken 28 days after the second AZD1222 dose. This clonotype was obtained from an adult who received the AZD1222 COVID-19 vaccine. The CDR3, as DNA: TGTGCCACCAGTGCCCCTGTGGGGACTAGCGACACCGGGGAGCTGTTTTTT. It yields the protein CATSAPVGTSDTGELFF.